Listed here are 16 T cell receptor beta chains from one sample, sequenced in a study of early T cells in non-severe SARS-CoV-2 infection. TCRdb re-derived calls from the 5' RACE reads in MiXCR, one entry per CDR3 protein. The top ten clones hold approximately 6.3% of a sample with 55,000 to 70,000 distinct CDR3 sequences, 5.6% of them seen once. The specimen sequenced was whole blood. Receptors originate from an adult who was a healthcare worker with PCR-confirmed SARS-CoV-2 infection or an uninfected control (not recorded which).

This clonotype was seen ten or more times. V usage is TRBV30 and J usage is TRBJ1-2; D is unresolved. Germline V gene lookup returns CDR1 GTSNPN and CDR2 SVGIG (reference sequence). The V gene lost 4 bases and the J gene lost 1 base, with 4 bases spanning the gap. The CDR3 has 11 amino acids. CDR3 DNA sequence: TGTGCCTGGACCGTTAACTATGGCTACACCTTC. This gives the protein CAWTVNYGYTF.

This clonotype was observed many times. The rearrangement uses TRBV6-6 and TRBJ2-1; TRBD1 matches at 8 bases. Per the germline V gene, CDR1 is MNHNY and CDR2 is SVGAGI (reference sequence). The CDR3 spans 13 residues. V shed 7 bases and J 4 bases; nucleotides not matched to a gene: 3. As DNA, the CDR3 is TGTGCCAGCAACCGGGACAGGTACAATGAGCAGTTCTTC. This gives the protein CASNRDRYNEQFF.

CDR3 sequence reads: CASGRDIQYF. The CDR3 DNA reads TGCGCCAGCGGGAGGGACATTCAGTACTTC. This sequence joins TRBV10-2 and TRBJ2-4; 7 bases align to TRBD2. The CDR3 is 10 residues long. The J segment lost 8 bases and the V segment lost 8 bases, leaving 0 bases of the junction unmatched. The V gene's germline CDR1 is WSHSY and CDR2 SAAADI.

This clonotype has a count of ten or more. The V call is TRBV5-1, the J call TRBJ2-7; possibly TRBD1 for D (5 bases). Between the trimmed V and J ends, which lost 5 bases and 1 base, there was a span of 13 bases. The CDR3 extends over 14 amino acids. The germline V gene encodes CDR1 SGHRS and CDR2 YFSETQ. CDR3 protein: CASSVQAVSYEQYF. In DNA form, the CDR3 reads TGCGCCAGCAGTGTACAGGCGGTATCCTACGAGCAGTACTTC.

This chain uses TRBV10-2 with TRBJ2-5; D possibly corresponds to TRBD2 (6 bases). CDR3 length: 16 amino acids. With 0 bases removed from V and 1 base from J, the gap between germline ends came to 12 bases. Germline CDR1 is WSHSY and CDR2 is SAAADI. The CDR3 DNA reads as TGCGCCAGCAGTGAGTCCTCGGGAGTAGGCCAAGAGACCCAGTACTTC. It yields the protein CASSESSGVGQETQYF.

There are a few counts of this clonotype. CDR3 sequence (DNA): TGCGCCAGCAGCCAAGGGCAGGGGGCGCGAACCGGGGAGCTGTTTTTT. Protein product: CASSQGQGARTGELFF. This chain links TRBV4-3 with TRBJ2-2; 8 bases fit TRBD1. The trim removed 1 base at V and 5 bases at J, leaving 6 bases unmatched. The CDR3 has 16 residues. Germline V gene data show CDR1 as LGHNA and CDR2 as YSLEER.

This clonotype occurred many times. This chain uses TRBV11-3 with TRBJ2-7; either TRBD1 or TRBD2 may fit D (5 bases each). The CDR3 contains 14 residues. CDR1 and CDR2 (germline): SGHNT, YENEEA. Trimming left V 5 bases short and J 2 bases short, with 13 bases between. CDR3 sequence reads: CASSARDRPYEQYF. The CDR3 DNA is TGTGCCAGCAGCGCACGGGACCGACCCTACGAGCAGTACTTC.

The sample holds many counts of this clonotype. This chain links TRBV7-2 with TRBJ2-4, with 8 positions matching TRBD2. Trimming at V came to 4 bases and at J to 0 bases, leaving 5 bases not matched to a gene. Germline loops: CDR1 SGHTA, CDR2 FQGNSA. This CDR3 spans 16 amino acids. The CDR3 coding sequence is TGTGCCAGCAGCTCGCGGGGGGCGCTAGCCAAAAACATTCAGTACTTC. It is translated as CASSSRGALAKNIQYF.

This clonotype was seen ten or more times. For the CDR3, the DNA is TGTGCCAGCAGTTACGGTAAAGGCGGGAGGGCCTTTAATGAGCAGTTCTTC. As protein: CASSYGKGGRAFNEQFF. V gene TRBV6-2 or TRBV6-3 combines with J gene TRBJ2-1; 9 bases agree with TRBD2. The CDR3 extends over 17 amino acids. Germline V gives CDR1 MNHEY, CDR2 SVGEGT. The trim removed 2 bases at V and 7 bases at J, leaving 12 bases unmatched.

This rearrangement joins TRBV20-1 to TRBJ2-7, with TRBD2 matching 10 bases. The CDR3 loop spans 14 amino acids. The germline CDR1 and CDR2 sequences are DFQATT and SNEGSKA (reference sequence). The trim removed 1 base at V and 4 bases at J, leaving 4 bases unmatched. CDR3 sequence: CSARVSGGPYEQYF. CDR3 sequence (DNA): TGCAGTGCTAGAGTTAGCGGGGGGCCTTACGAGCAGTACTTC.

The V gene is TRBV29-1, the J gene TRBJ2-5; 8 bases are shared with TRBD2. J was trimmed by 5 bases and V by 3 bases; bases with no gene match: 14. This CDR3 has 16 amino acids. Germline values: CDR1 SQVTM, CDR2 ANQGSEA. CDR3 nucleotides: TGCAGCGTTGAGGGAACCCGGGAGGGGACGGAGGAGACCCAGTACTTC. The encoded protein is CSVEGTREGTEETQYF.

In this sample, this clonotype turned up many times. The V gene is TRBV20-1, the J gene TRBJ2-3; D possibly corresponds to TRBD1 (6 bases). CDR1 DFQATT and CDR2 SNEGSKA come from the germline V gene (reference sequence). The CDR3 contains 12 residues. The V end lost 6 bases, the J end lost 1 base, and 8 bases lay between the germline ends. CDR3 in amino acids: CSAKGGTDTQYF. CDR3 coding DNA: TGCAGTGCCAAGGGGGGCACAGATACGCAGTATTTT.

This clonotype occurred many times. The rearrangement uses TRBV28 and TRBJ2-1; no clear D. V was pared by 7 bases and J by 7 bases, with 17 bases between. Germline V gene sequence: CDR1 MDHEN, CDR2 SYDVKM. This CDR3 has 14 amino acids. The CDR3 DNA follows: TGTGCCAGCACCCCAGCTCCGCGGTGGAATGAGCAGTTCTTC. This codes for CASTPAPRWNEQFF.

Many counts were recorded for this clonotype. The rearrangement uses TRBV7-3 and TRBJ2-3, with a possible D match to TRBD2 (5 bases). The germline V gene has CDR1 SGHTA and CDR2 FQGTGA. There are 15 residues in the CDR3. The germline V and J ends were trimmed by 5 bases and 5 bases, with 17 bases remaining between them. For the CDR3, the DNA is TGTGCCAGCAGCCTCGGGGTCCATTTGAGAGATACGCAGTATTTT. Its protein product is CASSLGVHLRDTQYF. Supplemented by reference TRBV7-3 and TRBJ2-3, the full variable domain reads GAGVSQTPSNKVTEKGKYVELRCDPISGHTALYWYRQSLGQGPEFLIYFQGTGAADDSGLPNDRFFAVRPEGSVSTLKIQRTERGDSAVYLCASSLGVHLRDTQYFGPGTRLTVL.

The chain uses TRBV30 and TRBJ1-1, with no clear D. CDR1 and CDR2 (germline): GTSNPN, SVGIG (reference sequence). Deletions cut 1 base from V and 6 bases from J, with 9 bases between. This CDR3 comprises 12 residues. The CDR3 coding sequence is TGTGCCTGGAGTGCCCAGGAGGCTGAAGCTTTCTTT. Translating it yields CAWSAQEAEAFF.

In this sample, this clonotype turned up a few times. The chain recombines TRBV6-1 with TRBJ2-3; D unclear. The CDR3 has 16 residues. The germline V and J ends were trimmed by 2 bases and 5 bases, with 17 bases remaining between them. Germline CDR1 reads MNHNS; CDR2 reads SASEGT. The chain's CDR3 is CASSEFPVASGDTQYF. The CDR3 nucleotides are TGTGCCAGCAGTGAATTCCCCGTTGCTTCGGGAGATACGCAGTATTTT.